This T cell receptor beta chain was recorded in a study of blood T cell repertoires in COVID-19. Whole-study context: Nucleic acid was either cDNA or gDNA, and it came from T cells, B-cell-depleted T cells, or PBMCs.

This CDR3 region has 14 residues. Germline loops: CDR1 LGHDT, CDR2 YNNKEL (reference sequence). Trimming removed 7 bases from V and 2 bases from J, with 14 bases in between. Study processing details: Using reference gene primer amplification, nucleated cell counts were estimated. TCRdb's copy holds only in-frame clones and misses some; the assay was immunoSEQ multiplex PCR. V and J calls and clone size are those listed in that table; D and trimming were worked out from the DNA. The sample has about 81,000 clones, about 84% seen once. The chain has TRBV3-1 (or the pseudogene TRBV3-2) and TRBJ2-5, with D tentatively TRBD2 (6 bases). The clonotype comes from a human donor in a cohort sampled during active COVID-19. Material for sequencing was peripheral blood. Written as DNA, the CDR3 is TGTGCCAGCAATTACCGGGGGAAGCAAGAGACCCAGTACTTC. This sequence encodes CASNYRGKQETQYF.